The rows below give T cell receptor beta chains drawn from one sample of a study of OX40 agonist ivuxolimab in advanced cancers. Sequencing was performed with immunoSEQ multiplex PCR; in TCRdb, only in-frame clones are kept and a portion is missing. The data hold 100,000 or so clones, with approximately 87% observed a single time. Source: CD4+ or CD8+ T cells sorted from blood, taken in a trial of the OX40 agonist ivuxolimab. The receptors derive from an adult with an advanced solid tumor such as melanoma, head and neck, liver or kidney cancer. The CDR3 runs from the conserved cysteine through the conserved F or W. Each record gives: clone size, J gene, D gene, V gene, CDR3 DNA, CDR3 protein. D genes are given only for firm matches. Size tells how often a clone was seen (once, few, many) or the class of an expanded clone, and some rows leave it out.

clone size: .; J gene: TRBJ2-1; D gene: .; V gene: TRBV15; CDR3 DNA: TGTGCCACCAGGAACCCCCACAGGCGCTCCTACAATGAGCAGTTCTTC; CDR3 protein: CATRNPHRRSYNEQFF
clone size: .; J gene: TRBJ1-5; D gene: .; V gene: TRBV19; CDR3 DNA: TGTGCCAGTAGTATAGCCAGGACTTTCTATAGCAATCAGCCCCAGCATTTT; CDR3 protein: CASSIARTFYSNQPQHF
clone size: .; J gene: TRBJ2-5; D gene: .; V gene: TRBV18; CDR3 DNA: TGTGCCAGCTCACCACCGTCTGAGACCCAGTACTTC; CDR3 protein: CASSPPSETQYF
clone size: once; J gene: TRBJ1-1; D gene: .; V gene: TRBV7-2; CDR3 DNA: TGTGCCAGCAGCTCACAGGGTCGGACTGAAGCTTTCTTT; CDR3 protein: CASSSQGRTEAFF
clone size: .; J gene: TRBJ2-7; D gene: .; V gene: TRBV18; CDR3 DNA: TGTGCCAGTCGACAGGCCTCCTACGAGCAGTACTTC; CDR3 protein: CASRQASYEQYF
clone size: .; J gene: TRBJ2-1; D gene: TRBD1; V gene: TRBV4-1; CDR3 DNA: TGCGCCAGCAGCCAACTTCCGGGACAGGCCTACAATGAGCAGTTCTTC; CDR3 protein: CASSQLPGQAYNEQFF
clone size: .; J gene: TRBJ1-5; D gene: .; V gene: TRBV18; CDR3 DNA: TGTGCCAGCTCCCCCAATCTTGAGGGCAATCAGCCCCAGCATTTT; CDR3 protein: CASSPNLEGNQPQHF
clone size: .; J gene: TRBJ2-7; D gene: TRBD2; V gene: TRBV9; CDR3 DNA: TGTGCCAGCAGCGTAGCCAGCGGGAGTATGCACGAGCAGTACTTC; CDR3 protein: CASSVASGSMHEQYF
clone size: .; J gene: TRBJ1-5; D gene: .; V gene: TRBV29-1; CDR3 DNA: TGCAGCGCCACTGGGGGGTCGGGTCAGCCCCAGCATTTT; CDR3 protein: CSATGGSGQPQHF
clone size: .; J gene: TRBJ1-1; D gene: .; V gene: TRBV4-1; CDR3 DNA: TGCGCCAGCAGCCAAGTCTCCGTGAACACTGAAGCTTTCTTT; CDR3 protein: CASSQVSVNTEAFF
clone size: .; J gene: TRBJ1-5; D gene: .; V gene: TRBV30; CDR3 DNA: TGTGCCTGGAGTGCAATGGACGGGGGTGGAGATAGCAATCAGCCCCAGCATTTT; CDR3 protein: CAWSAMDGGGDSNQPQHF
clone size: .; J gene: TRBJ2-2; D gene: .; V gene: TRBV5-4; CDR3 DNA: TGTGCCAGCAGCTCCAACAGGGGAGGCGGGGAGCTGTTTTTT; CDR3 protein: CASSSNRGGGELFF
clone size: .; J gene: TRBJ1-2; D gene: TRBD1; V gene: TRBV14; CDR3 DNA: TGTGCCAGCAGCCCAGCGGGACAGGGAGTTTATGGCTACACCTTC; CDR3 protein: CASSPAGQGVYGYTF
clone size: .; J gene: TRBJ2-6; D gene: .; V gene: TRBV5-6; CDR3 DNA: TGTGCCAGCAGCCTCGGGACATCTGGCGTCCTGACTTTC; CDR3 protein: CASSLGTSGVLTF
clone size: .; J gene: TRBJ2-5; D gene: .; V gene: TRBV11-2; CDR3 DNA: TGTGCCAGCAGCTCCAACAGGGAAGTTTCGAAGGAGACCCAGTACTTC; CDR3 protein: CASSSNREVSKETQYF
clone size: .; J gene: TRBJ1-1; D gene: .; V gene: TRBV21-1; CDR3 DNA: TGTGCCAGGGAGGGCAGGGATGTTGAAGCTTTCTTT; CDR3 protein: CAREGRDVEAFF
clone size: .; J gene: TRBJ2-7; D gene: .; V gene: TRBV7-4; CDR3 DNA: TGTGCCAGCAGCTCTATACCCACTAGCGCTCGAGGGGGCGAGCAGTACTTC; CDR3 protein: CASSSIPTSARGGEQYF
clone size: once; J gene: TRBJ1-3; D gene: TRBD1; V gene: TRBV30; CDR3 DNA: TGTGCCTGGGGGGGACAGGGCCATGGAAACACCATATATTTT; CDR3 protein: CAWGGQGHGNTIYF
clone size: .; J gene: TRBJ2-5; D gene: .; V gene: TRBV7-9; CDR3 DNA: TGTGCCAGCAGCCCTTCCGAGGGAGTGTTTGGGGAGACCCAGTACTTC; CDR3 protein: CASSPSEGVFGETQYF
clone size: few; J gene: TRBJ2-3; D gene: .; V gene: TRBV5-1; CDR3 DNA: TGCGCCAGCATGGTCTCATATATCGGCACAGATACGCAGTATTTT; CDR3 protein: CASMVSYIGTDTQYF
clone size: many; J gene: TRBJ1-2; D gene: .; V gene: TRBV10-3; CDR3 DNA: TGTGCCATCAGTGATGATGCGGGAGGCTATGGCTACACCTTC; CDR3 protein: CAISDDAGGYGYTF
clone size: .; J gene: TRBJ1-1; D gene: TRBD1; V gene: TRBV14; CDR3 DNA: TGTGCCAGCAGCCAAGCAATACTGGACAGGGGGAGAGGCACTGAAGCTTTCTTT; CDR3 protein: CASSQAILDRGRGTEAFF
clone size: .; J gene: TRBJ1-2; D gene: TRBD1; V gene: TRBV28; CDR3 DNA: TGTGCCAGCAGTTCGACAGGGGGTGATTATGGCTACACCTTC; CDR3 protein: CASSSTGGDYGYTF
clone size: .; J gene: TRBJ2-6; D gene: .; V gene: TRBV18; CDR3 DNA: TGTGCCAGCTCACCACGTGCGGGACAGAGATTCTCTGGGGCCAACGTCCTGACTTTC; CDR3 protein: CASSPRAGQRFSGANVLTF
clone size: once; J gene: TRBJ2-7; D gene: .; V gene: TRBV6-5; CDR3 DNA: TGTGCCAGCAGTCGGTCTTCCTACGAGCAGTACTTC; CDR3 protein: CASSRSSYEQYF
clone size: .; J gene: TRBJ1-3; D gene: TRBD1; V gene: TRBV18; CDR3 DNA: TGTGCCAGCTCACCGACAGGGGATAGAGGAAACACCATATATTTT; CDR3 protein: CASSPTGDRGNTIYF
clone size: .; J gene: TRBJ2-5; D gene: TRBD1; V gene: TRBV5-1; CDR3 DNA: TGCGCCAGCAGCTTGGGCACAGGGGAAGAGCAGTACTTC; CDR3 protein: CASSLGTGEEQYF
clone size: .; J gene: TRBJ1-1; D gene: .; V gene: TRBV18; CDR3 DNA: TGTGCCAGCTCACCCACAGGGCCCAACACTGAAGCTTTCTTT; CDR3 protein: CASSPTGPNTEAFF
clone size: .; J gene: TRBJ1-1; D gene: .; V gene: TRBV4-3; CDR3 DNA: TGCGCCAGCAGCCAACCTAGGGGGGCCACTGAAGCTTTCTTT; CDR3 protein: CASSQPRGATEAFF
clone size: .; J gene: TRBJ1-2; D gene: .; V gene: TRBV9; CDR3 DNA: TGTGCCAGCAGCGTAGGAACCAGCTCAAATGGCTACACCTTC; CDR3 protein: CASSVGTSSNGYTF
clone size: few; J gene: TRBJ1-5; D gene: TRBD1; V gene: TRBV29-1; CDR3 DNA: TGCAGCGTTGTGACACAGGGGATCAATCAGCCCCAGCATTTT; CDR3 protein: CSVVTQGINQPQHF
clone size: .; J gene: TRBJ1-1; D gene: .; V gene: TRBV6-5; CDR3 DNA: TGTGCCAGCAGTTACCCTTGGGGGGCTGAAGCTTTCTTT; CDR3 protein: CASSYPWGAEAFF
clone size: .; J gene: TRBJ2-7; D gene: TRBD2; V gene: TRBV5-6; CDR3 DNA: TGTGCCAGCAGCTGGGGACTAGCGGGAGGGCCGAGTGACGAGCAGTACTTC; CDR3 protein: CASSWGLAGGPSDEQYF
clone size: .; J gene: TRBJ1-1; D gene: .; V gene: TRBV29-1; CDR3 DNA: TGCAGCGTTTACGCAGGGACCCCGGTGGACACTGAAGCTTTCTTT; CDR3 protein: CSVYAGTPVDTEAFF
clone size: .; J gene: TRBJ1-3; D gene: .; V gene: TRBV6-1; CDR3 DNA: TGTGCCAGCAGTGAAGCGCTTCCCACTCCAGGGTCTTGGCCTGGAAACACCATATATTTT; CDR3 protein: CASSEALPTPGSWPGNTIYF
clone size: once; J gene: TRBJ2-7; D gene: .; V gene: TRBV29-1; CDR3 DNA: TGCAGCGTTGGACACCTCTCCTACGAGCAGTACTTC; CDR3 protein: CSVGHLSYEQYF
clone size: .; J gene: TRBJ2-2; D gene: TRBD1; V gene: TRBV6-6; CDR3 DNA: TGTGCCAGCAGCGACAGGGGCACCGGGGAGCTGTTTTTT; CDR3 protein: CASSDRGTGELFF
clone size: .; J gene: TRBJ2-1; D gene: TRBD2; V gene: TRBV9; CDR3 DNA: TGTGCCAGCAGCGTAGGGTTCACTAGCGGGAGGCCCCCCTACAATGAGCAGTTCTTC; CDR3 protein: CASSVGFTSGRPPYNEQFF
clone size: .; J gene: TRBJ1-6; D gene: .; V gene: TRBV11-3; CDR3 DNA: TGTGCCAGCAGCGCTTCCTTGACAGCTTCTAATTCACCCCTCCACTTT; CDR3 protein: CASSASLTASNSPLHF